This TCR beta chain was identified during a study of CD8 T cells in Susac syndrome. RNA in amounts of roughly 0.5 to 1 ug was reverse transcribed with random hexamers. Via MiXCR, TCRdb re-called the immunoSEQ multiplex PCR reads, giving one row per CDR3 protein. Among tens of thousands of distinct CDR3 sequences listed, approximately 96% were seen once. As to this clonotype: Its matching antigen is unknown.

Germline lookup yields CDR1 SQVTM and CDR2 ANQGSEA. Trimming cost V 2 bases and J 1 base, with 2 bases left between them. The length of the CDR3 is 11 residues. General observations from the study: Roughly 5 Susac-specific public clones appeared in CD8+ TEMRA repertoires, and around 16 in total CD8+ repertoires. CD8+ clones in Susac expanded most in TEMRA cells and active patients.

From blood CD8+ and CD4+ T cells, the TCR beta chain was sequenced. The TCR comes from a human donor with Susac syndrome. The chain combines TRBV29-1 with TRBJ1-1; no clear D gene. Input material: CD8+ T cells from PBMCs. CDR3 region: CSVEWNTEAFF. CDR3 bases: TGCAGCGTTGAATGGAACACTGAAGCTTTCTTT.